This is a list of T cell receptor beta chains from one sample in a study of control samples from healthy donors and cancer patients. Clones were read by immunoSEQ multiplex PCR, and TCRdb kept only the in-frame ones, dropping some. The sample carries about 21,000 clones, about 85% recorded once. Sample: PBMCs. Receptors originate from a man aged 55 to 70 with colorectal cancer. Both conserved end residues are part of each CDR3.

j_call,v_call,cdr3_aa
TRBJ2-3,TRBV5-1,CASKWGSGGSDTQYF
TRBJ2-6,TRBV7-2,CASSARSSGANVLTF
TRBJ2-2,TRBV29-1,CSADTGGTGELFF
TRBJ2-7,TRBV5-1,CASSLVAGTYEQYF
TRBJ2-1,TRBV6-4,CASSRTSGVSYNEQFF
TRBJ1-2,TRBV6-1,CASSEAAKGGYTF
TRBJ1-2,TRBV2,CASMLKGANYGYTF
TRBJ1-3,TRBV5-4,CASSLRDSSGNTIYF
TRBJ2-7,TRBV19,CASNKLPAGPSFYEQYF
TRBJ1-6,TRBV3-1/TRBV3-2,CASSQVGALGASPLHF
TRBJ1-4,TRBV10-3,CAISESLGKATNEKLFF
TRBJ2-7,TRBV15,CATSPGQGMEQYF
TRBJ1-1,TRBV20-1,CSVDRQGGAFF
TRBJ1-4,TRBV5-5,CASSLATTGGNEKLFF
TRBJ2-2,TRBV5-4,CASSHGADTGELFF
TRBJ2-7,TRBV24-1,CATSDGGTGGAEQYF
TRBJ1-2,TRBV12-3/TRBV12-4,CATSGTGAYGYTF
TRBJ1-2,TRBV7-8,CASSLEPTGYYGYTF
TRBJ1-1,TRBV7-6,CASNHPGMNTEAFF
TRBJ2-3,TRBV19,CASTPGVAQYF
TRBJ1-4,TRBV5-6,CASSSGTGGEKLFF
TRBJ1-4,TRBV6-6,CASSYSRQSNEKLFF
TRBJ2-7,TRBV29-1,CSVEAGTPYEQYF
TRBJ2-7,TRBV6-5,CASSPRQGYYEQYF
TRBJ1-1,TRBV2,CASSGLSLNTEAFF
TRBJ2-1,TRBV5-1,CASSLHTTSGGNEQFF
TRBJ1-3,TRBV5-1,CASSLFVGDGRNTIYF
TRBJ2-7,TRBV5-1,CASSFDGSSYEQYF
TRBJ1-1,TRBV28,CASSFGGSPPGTEAFF
TRBJ1-1,TRBV5-1,CASSATGHTMNTEAFF
TRBJ1-6,TRBV6-5,CASSYLRGNSPLHF
TRBJ1-1,TRBV4-3,CASSQGGGDTEAFF
TRBJ1-1,TRBV11-2,CASSPGQGTTEAFF
TRBJ2-1,TRBV5-1,CASSLARGGQDEQFF
TRBJ1-2,TRBV19,CASREQGAASGYTF
TRBJ1-4,TRBV6-1,CASSEGPLGDRLFF
TRBJ1-1,TRBV7-6,CASSYTRETEAFF
TRBJ1-1,TRBV29-1,CSVEGDGLNTEAFF